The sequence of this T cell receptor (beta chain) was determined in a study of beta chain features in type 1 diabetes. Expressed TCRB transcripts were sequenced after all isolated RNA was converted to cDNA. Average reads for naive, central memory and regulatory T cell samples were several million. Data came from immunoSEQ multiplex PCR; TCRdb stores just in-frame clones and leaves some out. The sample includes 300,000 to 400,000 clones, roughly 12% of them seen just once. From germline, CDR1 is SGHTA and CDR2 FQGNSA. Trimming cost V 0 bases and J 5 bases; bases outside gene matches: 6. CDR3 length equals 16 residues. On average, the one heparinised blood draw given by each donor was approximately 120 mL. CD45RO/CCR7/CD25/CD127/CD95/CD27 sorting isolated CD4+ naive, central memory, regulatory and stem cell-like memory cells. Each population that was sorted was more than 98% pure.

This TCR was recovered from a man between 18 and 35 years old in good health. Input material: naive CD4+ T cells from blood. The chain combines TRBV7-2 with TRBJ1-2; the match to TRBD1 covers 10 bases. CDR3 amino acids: CASSLASTGGGYGYTF. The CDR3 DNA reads TGTGCCAGCAGCTTAGCATCGACAGGGGGCGGGTATGGCTACACCTTC.